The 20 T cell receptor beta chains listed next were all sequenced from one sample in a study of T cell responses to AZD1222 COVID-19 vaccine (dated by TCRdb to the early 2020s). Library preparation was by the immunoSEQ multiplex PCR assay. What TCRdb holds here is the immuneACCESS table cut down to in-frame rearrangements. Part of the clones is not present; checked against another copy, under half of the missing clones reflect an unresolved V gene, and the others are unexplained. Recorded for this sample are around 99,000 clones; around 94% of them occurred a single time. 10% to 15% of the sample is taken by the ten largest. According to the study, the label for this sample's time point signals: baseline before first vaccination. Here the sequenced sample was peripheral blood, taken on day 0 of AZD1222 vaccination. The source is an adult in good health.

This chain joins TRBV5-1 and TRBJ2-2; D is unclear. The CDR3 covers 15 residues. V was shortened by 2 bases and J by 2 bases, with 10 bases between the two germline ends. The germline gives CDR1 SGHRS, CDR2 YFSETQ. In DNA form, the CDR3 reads TGCGCCAGCAGCTTCTGGTCAGCTAACACCGGGGAGCTGTTTTTT. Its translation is CASSFWSANTGELFF.

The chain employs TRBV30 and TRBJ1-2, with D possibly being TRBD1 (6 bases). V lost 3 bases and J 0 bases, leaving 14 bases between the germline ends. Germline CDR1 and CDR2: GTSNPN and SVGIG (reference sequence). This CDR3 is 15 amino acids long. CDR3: CAWRPGQNSNYGYTF. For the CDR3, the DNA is TGTGCCTGGAGGCCAGGACAGAATTCTAACTATGGCTACACCTTC.

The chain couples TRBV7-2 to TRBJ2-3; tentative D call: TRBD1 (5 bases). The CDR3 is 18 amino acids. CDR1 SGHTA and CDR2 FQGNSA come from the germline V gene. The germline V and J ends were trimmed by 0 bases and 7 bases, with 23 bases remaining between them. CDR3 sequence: CASSLAPPSGAALYTQYF. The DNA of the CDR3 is TGTGCCAGCAGCTTAGCCCCCCCTAGTGGGGCCGCCTTGTATACGCAGTATTTT.

The CDR3 spells CASSLPSSGRPGELFF. The CDR3 coding sequence is TGTGCCAGCAGCCTGCCCAGTAGCGGGAGACCCGGGGAGCTGTTTTTT. This sequence joins TRBV11-2 and TRBJ2-2; 9 bases are a match to TRBD2. After removal of 5 bases from V and 6 bases from J, the junction contained 10 bases not matched to a gene. The CDR3 length is 16 residues. Germline CDR1 is SGHAT and CDR2 is FQNNGV.

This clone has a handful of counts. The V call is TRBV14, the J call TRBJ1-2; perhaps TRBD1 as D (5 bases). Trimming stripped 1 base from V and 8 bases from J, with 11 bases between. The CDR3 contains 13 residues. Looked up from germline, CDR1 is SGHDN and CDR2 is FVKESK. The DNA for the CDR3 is TGTGCCAGCAGCCAAGGGCCTACAGGAGGCTACACCTTC. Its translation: CASSQGPTGGYTF.

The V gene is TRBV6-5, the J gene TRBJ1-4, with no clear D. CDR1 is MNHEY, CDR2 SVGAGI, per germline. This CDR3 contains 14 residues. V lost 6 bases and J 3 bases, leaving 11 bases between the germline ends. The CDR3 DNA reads TGTGCCAGCAGCGTTGGTGGGGCTAATGAAAAACTGTTTTTT. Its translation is CASSVGGANEKLFF.

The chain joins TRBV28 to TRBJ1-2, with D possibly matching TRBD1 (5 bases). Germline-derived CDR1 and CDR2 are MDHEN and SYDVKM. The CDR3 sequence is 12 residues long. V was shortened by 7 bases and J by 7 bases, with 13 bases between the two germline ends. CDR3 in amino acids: CASTLDRSGYTF. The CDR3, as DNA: TGTGCCAGCACTCTAGACAGATCTGGCTACACCTTC.

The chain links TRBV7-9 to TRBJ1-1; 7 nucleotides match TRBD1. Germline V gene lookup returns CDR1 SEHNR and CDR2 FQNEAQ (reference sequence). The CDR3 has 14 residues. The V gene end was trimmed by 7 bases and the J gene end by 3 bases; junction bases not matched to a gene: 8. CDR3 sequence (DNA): TGTGCCAGCACCGAGACAGGGTGGCACACTGAAGCTTTCTTT. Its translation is CASTETGWHTEAFF.

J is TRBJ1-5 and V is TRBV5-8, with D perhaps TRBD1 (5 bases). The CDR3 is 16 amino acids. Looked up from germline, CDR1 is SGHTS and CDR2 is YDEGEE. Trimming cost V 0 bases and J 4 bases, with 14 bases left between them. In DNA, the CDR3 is TGTGCCAGCAGCTTGGATTGGGGGTCAGGGAATCAGCCCCAGCATTTT. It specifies CASSLDWGSGNQPQHF.

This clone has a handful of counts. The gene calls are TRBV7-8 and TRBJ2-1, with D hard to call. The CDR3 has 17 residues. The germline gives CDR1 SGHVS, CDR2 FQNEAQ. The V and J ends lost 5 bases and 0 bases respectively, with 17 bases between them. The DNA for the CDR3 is TGTGCCAGCAGCCCCTTTACTCGGCAAAGCTCCTACAATGAGCAGTTCTTC. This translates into CASSPFTRQSSYNEQFF.

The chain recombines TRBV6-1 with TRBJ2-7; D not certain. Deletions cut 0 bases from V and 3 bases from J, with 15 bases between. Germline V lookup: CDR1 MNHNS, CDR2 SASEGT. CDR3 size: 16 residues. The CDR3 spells CASSEAWPGRNYEQYF. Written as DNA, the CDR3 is TGTGCCAGCAGTGAAGCTTGGCCGGGTAGAAACTACGAGCAGTACTTC.

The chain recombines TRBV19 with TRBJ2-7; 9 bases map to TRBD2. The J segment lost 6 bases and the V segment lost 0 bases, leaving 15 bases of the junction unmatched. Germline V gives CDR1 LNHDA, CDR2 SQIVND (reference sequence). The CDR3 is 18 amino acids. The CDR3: CASSIEGGRASHPSEQYF. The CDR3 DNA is TGTGCCAGTAGTATAGAAGGCGGGAGGGCCTCCCACCCCTCCGAGCAGTACTTC.

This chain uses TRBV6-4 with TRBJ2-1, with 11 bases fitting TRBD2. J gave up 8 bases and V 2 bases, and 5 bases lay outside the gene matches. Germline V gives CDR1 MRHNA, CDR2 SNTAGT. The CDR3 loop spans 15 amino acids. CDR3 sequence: CASSDGGSGGDEQFF. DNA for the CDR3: TGTGCCAGCAGTGACGGAGGTAGCGGGGGGGATGAGCAGTTCTTC.

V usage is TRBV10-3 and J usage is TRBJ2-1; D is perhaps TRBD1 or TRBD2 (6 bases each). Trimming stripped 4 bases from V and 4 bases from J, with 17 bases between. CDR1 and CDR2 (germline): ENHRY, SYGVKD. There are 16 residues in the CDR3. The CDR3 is CAISVNPGAAYNEQFF. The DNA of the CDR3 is TGTGCCATCAGTGTAAATCCGGGGGCCGCTTACAATGAGCAGTTCTTC.

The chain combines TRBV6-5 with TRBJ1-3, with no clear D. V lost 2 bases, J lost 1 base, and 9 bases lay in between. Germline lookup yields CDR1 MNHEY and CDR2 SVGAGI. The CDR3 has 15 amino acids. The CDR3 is CASSYRGFSGNTIYF. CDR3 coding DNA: TGTGCCAGCAGTTACCGTGGGTTTTCTGGAAACACCATATATTTT.

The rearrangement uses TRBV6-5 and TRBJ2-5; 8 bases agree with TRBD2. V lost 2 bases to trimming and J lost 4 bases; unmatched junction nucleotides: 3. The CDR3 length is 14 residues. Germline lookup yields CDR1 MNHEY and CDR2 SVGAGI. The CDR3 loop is CASSYGRGGETQYF. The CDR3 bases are TGTGCCAGCAGTTACGGTCGGGGGGGAGAGACCCAGTACTTC.

The CDR3 protein is CASSQQGGSSYNSPLHF. CDR3 bases: TGTGCCAGCAGCCAACAGGGGGGGAGCTCCTATAATTCACCCCTCCACTTT. The chain joins TRBV3-1 (or the pseudogene TRBV3-2) to TRBJ1-6, with TRBD1 identical over 7 bases. Germline trimming cut 2 bases from V and 0 bases from J; bases unmatched to any gene: 4. Germline V gene data show CDR1 as LGHDT and CDR2 as YNNKEL (reference sequence). The CDR3 runs 17 residues.

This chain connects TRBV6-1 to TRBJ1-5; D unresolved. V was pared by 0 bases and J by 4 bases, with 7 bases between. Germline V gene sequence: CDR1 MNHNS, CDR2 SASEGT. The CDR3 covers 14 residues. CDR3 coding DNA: TGTGCCAGCAGTGAAGCGTTCTATAATCAGCCCCAGCATTTT. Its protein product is CASSEAFYNQPQHF.

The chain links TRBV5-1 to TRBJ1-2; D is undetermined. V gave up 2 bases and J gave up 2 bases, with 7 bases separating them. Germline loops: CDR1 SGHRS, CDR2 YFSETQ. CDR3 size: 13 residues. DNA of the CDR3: TGCGCCAGCAGCTTAGGAGAGAACTATGGCTACACCTTC. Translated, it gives CASSLGENYGYTF.

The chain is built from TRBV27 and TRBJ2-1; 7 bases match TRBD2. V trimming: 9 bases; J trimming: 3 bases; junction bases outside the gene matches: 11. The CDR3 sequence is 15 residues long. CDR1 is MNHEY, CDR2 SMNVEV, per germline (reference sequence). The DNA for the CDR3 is TGTGCCAGTACCTGGGGGGGTTCGGGCTACAATGAGCAGTTCTTC. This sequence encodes CASTWGGSGYNEQFF.